These 9 T cell receptor beta chains share one sample of origin, sequenced in a study of cytomegalovirus exposure and HLA in healthy donors. Amplification used 60 Vbeta primers and 13 Jbeta primers. Produced via immunoSEQ multiplex PCR; TCRdb's table is partial and in-frame only. The sample records 90,000 to 100,000 clones, around three fifths being singletons. The sample consisted of PBMCs. Receptors originate from a man younger than 45 in good health and CMV-seronegative.

This clone is a singleton in its sample. Here the CDR3 DNA reads TGCGCCAGCAGCTCCTATTTCGATCAAGCGGGAGCTTACGAGCAGTACTTC. Translation: CASSSYFDQAGAYEQYF. The chain links TRBV5-1 to TRBJ2-7; 8 nucleotides align to TRBD2. Germline V gene lookup returns CDR1 SGHRS and CDR2 YFSETQ. This CDR3 contains 17 residues. J was trimmed by 4 bases and V by 3 bases; bases with no gene match: 15.

The chain employs TRBV4-3 and TRBJ2-3; D is undetermined. The germline V gene has CDR1 LGHNA and CDR2 YSLEER. The V and J ends lost 0 bases and 6 bases respectively, with 16 bases between them. This CDR3 spans 16 amino acids. The CDR3 loop reads CASSQEVGVVVDTQYF. CDR3 DNA sequence: TGCGCCAGCAGCCAAGAAGTCGGAGTAGTGGTGGATACGCAGTATTTT.

The chain couples TRBV5-1 to TRBJ2-3; TRBD2 agrees at 9 bases. J was trimmed by 4 bases and V by 1 base; bases with no gene match: 13. The CDR3 is made up of 18 amino acids. The germline gives CDR1 SGHRS, CDR2 YFSETQ. CDR3 nucleotide sequence: TGCGCCAGCAGCTTGTGGGCTACTAGCGGGCGAAGCCCAGATACGCAGTATTTT. Its protein product is CASSLWATSGRSPDTQYF.

V usage is TRBV6-6 and J usage is TRBJ2-6, with a tentative D call TRBD1 (5 bases). Trimming cost V 6 bases and J 1 base, with 10 bases left between them. Germline CDR1 and CDR2: MNHNY and SVGAGI (reference sequence). This CDR3 region has 15 residues. The CDR3 loop reads CASRPSGSGANVLTF. The CDR3 DNA reads TGTGCCAGCAGACCTTCAGGGTCTGGGGCCAACGTCCTGACTTTC.

This CDR3 is CATSRAGQQQETQYF. DNA for the CDR3: TGTGCCACCAGCAGAGCCGGACAGCAGCAAGAGACCCAGTACTTC. J is TRBJ2-5 and V is TRBV15, with D possibly TRBD1 on 6 matching bases. CDR3 size: 15 residues. Germline V CDR1 and CDR2: LNHNV, YYDKDF (reference sequence). V lost 1 base and J 2 bases, leaving 11 bases between the germline ends.

Only a few counts were recorded for this clone. One end of the junction fails to match germline, which may point to a read error. The rearrangement joins TRBV7-9 to TRBJ1-2; D gene ambiguous. From germline, CDR1 is SEHNR and CDR2 FQNEAQ (reference sequence). The length of the CDR3 is 12 residues. CDR3 coding DNA: TGTTCCAGCAGCCGAGAGGGTCTTGGCTACACCTTC. Translated: CSSSREGLGYTF.

V usage is TRBV18 and J usage is TRBJ2-1; TRBD2 aligns across 10 bases. The V gene end was trimmed by 4 bases and the J gene end by 2 bases; junction bases not matched to a gene: 8. This CDR3 is 17 amino acids long. Germline values: CDR1 KGHSH, CDR2 LQKENI. CDR3 sequence (DNA): TGTGCCAGCTCACGTACGACTAGCGGGCCCACCTACAATGAGCAGTTCTTC. It yields the protein CASSRTTSGPTYNEQFF.

The V call is TRBV6-6, the J call TRBJ1-5; 9 bases align to TRBD1. J gave up 5 bases and V 6 bases, and 5 bases lay outside the gene matches. This CDR3 is 14 amino acids long. CDR1 and CDR2 from the germline V gene are MNHNY and SVGAGI (reference sequence). The CDR3 protein is CASRLTGGDQPQHF. In nucleotides, the CDR3 is TGTGCCAGCAGACTCACAGGGGGCGATCAGCCCCAGCATTTT.

With regard to this clone: The same CDR3 also results from other DNA sequences found in this sample. V and J are TRBV5-4 and TRBJ2-7; perhaps TRBD1 as D (5 bases). Germline values: CDR1 SGHNT, CDR2 YYREEE (reference sequence). The CDR3 consists of 13 residues. With 5 bases removed from V and 5 bases from J, the gap between germline ends came to 14 bases. The CDR3 region is CASRGPLMNEQYF. CDR3 nucleotide sequence: TGTGCCAGCAGGGGGCCGCTGATGAACGAGCAGTACTTC.